The 11 T cell receptor beta chains reported below all come from one sample, sequenced in a study of synovial regulatory T cells in juvenile arthritis. Sequencing was performed with immunoSEQ multiplex PCR; in TCRdb, only in-frame clones are kept and a portion is missing. The sample holds approximately 1,500 clones. Synovial fluid was collected with matched peripheral blood from each patient with active arthritis. Input material: Treg cells from the synovium. The receptors here all came from a donor aged 2-30 years with juvenile idiopathic arthritis.

This chain joins TRBV27 and TRBJ2-2; TCRdb outputs TRBD1, but without DNA this stays unchecked. CDR3 length: 16 amino acids. The coding DNA is unavailable. Per germline, CDR1 MNHEY and CDR2 SMNVEV (reference sequence). The CDR3 sequence: CASRKRQGAVTGELFF.

By frequency, this clone registers medium-sized (0.01 to 0.1%). The genes are TRBV11-2 and TRBJ1-5. The germline CDR1 and CDR2 sequences are SGHAT and FQNNGV. The CDR3 sequence is 13 residues long. Nucleotide data are not available. CDR3 in amino acids: CASSLSSNQPQHF.

This sequence joins TRBV4-1 and TRBJ1-2; the TCRdb D gene call, TRBD1, has no DNA to confirm it. The CDR3 contains 16 residues. The DNA is not on file. Germline V gene sequence: CDR1 MGHRA, CDR2 YSYEKL. The CDR3 sequence: CASSQDGQGARYGYTF.

Measured by frequency, this clone is medium-sized. The chain employs TRBV2 and TRBJ1-5; TCRdb returns TRBD1, unconfirmable since there is no DNA. This CDR3 spans 17 amino acids. No DNA sequence was recorded. Germline V gene lookup returns CDR1 SNHLY and CDR2 FYNNEI. The CDR3: CASSERTGRYSNQPQHF.

This clone registers medium-sized by frequency. The chain carries TRBV5-1 and TRBJ1-2; TCRdb indicates TRBD1, and absent DNA this call remains unverified. Germline V gene data show CDR1 as SGHRS and CDR2 as YFSETQ. The CDR3 is 11 amino acids. No DNA is given. The chain's CDR3 is CASGTDYGYTF.

In terms of frequency, this clone is large. The rearrangement joins TRBV4-2 to TRBJ1-1. The CDR3 totals 13 residues. Only the protein sequence is given. Germline V CDR1 and CDR2: LGHNA, YNFKEQ. This CDR3 is CASSQGGVVEAFF.

The rearrangement joins TRBV4-2 to TRBJ2-2; lacking DNA, the TRBD2 call made by TCRdb goes unchecked. This CDR3 has 18 residues. DNA is not on record. Germline CDR1 is LGHNA and CDR2 is YNFKEQ. CDR3 amino acids: CASSRRTSGGAGTGELFF.

This clone registers medium-sized by frequency. The V and J genes are TRBV6-1 and TRBJ1-4. The CDR3 length is 10 residues. No DNA is listed. CDR1 is MNHNS, CDR2 SASEGT, per germline. The CDR3 here is CASNYEKLFF.

This clone is labeled medium-sized based on frequency. V and J are TRBV19 and TRBJ1-6; the D call of TRBD1 rests on TCRdb alone, since no DNA is present to check it. Germline CDR1 LNHDA, CDR2 SQIVND (reference sequence). There are 14 residues in the CDR3. DNA was not recorded. The CDR3 loop is CASRGTGGNSPLHF.

This clone registers medium-sized by frequency. This chain joins TRBV27 and TRBJ1-5. This CDR3 has 15 residues. Nucleotide data are not available. CDR1 and CDR2 (germline): MNHEY, SMNVEV (reference sequence). CDR3 residues: CASSPLPGAHQPQHF.

This clone is medium-sized by frequency. The chain employs TRBV27 and TRBJ1-1. This CDR3 comprises 19 residues. The nucleotide record is missing. Germline V CDR1 and CDR2: MNHEY, SMNVEV (reference sequence). The CDR3 region is CASSLSPLGRLIEGTEAFF.